Shown below are 18 T cell receptor beta chains from a single sample sequenced in a study of cytomegalovirus exposure and HLA in healthy donors. A multiplex PCR was run with 60 Vbeta primers and 13 Jbeta primers. This table comes from immunoSEQ multiplex PCR, and its TCRdb copy is limited to in-frame clones, with some not included. The sample lists about 130,000 clones, roughly 77% occurring once. The sample was PBMCs. The receptor set was obtained from a man between 25 and 39 years old in good health.

About this clone itself: This same CDR3 is encoded by further DNA sequences in the sample. The CDR3 spells CASSVLAGATDTQYF. The CDR3 nucleotides read TGTGCCAGCAGCGTGCTAGCGGGAGCCACAGATACGCAGTATTTT. J is TRBJ2-3 and V is TRBV9; 10 nucleotides agree with TRBD2. The J segment lost 2 bases and the V segment lost 2 bases, leaving 2 bases of the junction unmatched. The germline V gene encodes CDR1 SGDLS and CDR2 YYNGEE. The CDR3 length is 15 residues.

V usage is TRBV4-2 and J usage is TRBJ1-2, with TRBD1 as a possible D gene (6 bases). V lost 1 base to trimming and J lost 6 bases, with 15 bases between them. This CDR3 has 15 amino acids. The germline V gene has CDR1 LGHNA and CDR2 YNFKEQ. CDR3: CASSQVGGHRDGYTF. CDR3 coding DNA: TGTGCCAGCAGCCAAGTCGGGGGGCATAGGGATGGCTACACCTTC.

CDR3 loop: CATVGRGGYEQYF. The CDR3 bases are TGTGCCACCGTTGGGAGGGGTGGGTACGAGCAGTACTTC. This chain uses TRBV11-2 with TRBJ2-7, with 7 bases that match TRBD2. The CDR3 covers 13 residues. The germline gives CDR1 SGHAT, CDR2 FQNNGV. V shed 10 bases and J 4 bases; nucleotides not matched to a gene: 10.

This chain uses TRBV5-8 with TRBJ2-5; no definite D call. V was pared by 1 base and J by 5 bases, with 18 bases between. The germline gives CDR1 SGHTS, CDR2 YDEGEE. This CDR3 has 16 residues. The CDR3 nucleotides are TGTGCCAGCAGCTTGAGAGATGGAGTATTTGGGGAGACCCAGTACTTC. The encoded protein is CASSLRDGVFGETQYF.

The V call is TRBV28, the J call TRBJ2-6; TRBD2 agrees at 8 bases. The ends lost 7 bases at V and 0 bases at J; junction bases unmatched: 8. The CDR3 has 17 amino acids. From germline, CDR1 is MDHEN and CDR2 SYDVKM. The CDR3 loop reads CASTDGGGNSGANVLTF. The CDR3 DNA reads TGTGCCAGCACCGACGGGGGGGGAAACTCTGGGGCCAACGTCCTGACTTTC.

The J gene is TRBJ2-7, the V gene TRBV6-6; TRBD2 might be the D (6 bases). The CDR3 totals 14 residues. The V end was cut by 4 bases, the J end by 7 bases, with 17 bases between. Germline values: CDR1 MNHNY, CDR2 SVGAGI (reference sequence). The CDR3 DNA is TGTGCCAGCAGTTCTGGGGGGAGATCAACGGAGCAGTACTTC. Translated: CASSSGGRSTEQYF.

This rearrangement joins TRBV7-3 to TRBJ2-5, with 12 bases matching TRBD2. Germline V gene data show CDR1 as SGHTA and CDR2 as FQGTGA. CDR3 length: 14 residues. V lost 5 bases, J lost 4 bases, and 2 bases stayed unmatched. The CDR3 DNA follows: TGTGCCAGCAGCCAGACTAGCGGGAGAGAGACCCAGTACTTC. This encodes CASSQTSGRETQYF.

CDR3 nucleotide sequence: TGTGCCAGCTCCCCGGAGGACGGACCGGCCTACGAGCAGTACTTC. Translated, it gives CASSPEDGPAYEQYF. The chain combines TRBV2 with TRBJ2-7; weak D call: TRBD2 (5 bases). Trimming cost V 8 bases and J 2 bases, with 19 bases left between them. The germline V gene has CDR1 SNHLY and CDR2 FYNNEI. The CDR3 length is 15 residues.

The rearrangement links TRBV4-1 to TRBJ2-7; 12 positions agree with TRBD2. The CDR3 sequence is 15 residues long. The V gene end was trimmed by 1 base and the J gene end by 7 bases; junction bases not matched to a gene: 5. CDR1 and CDR2 from the germline V gene are MGHRA and YSYEKL. The CDR3 sequence is CASSQVASGRGEQYF. The DNA for the CDR3 is TGCGCCAGCAGCCAAGTAGCTAGCGGGAGGGGGGAGCAGTACTTC.

This chain links TRBV10-3 with TRBJ2-7, with 10 bases matching TRBD1. V dropped 6 bases and J dropped 2; count of bases not matched to a gene: 7. CDR1 and CDR2 (germline): ENHRY, SYGVKD. This CDR3 has 15 amino acids. This CDR3 reads CAISLRDRGPYEQYF. CDR3 bases: TGTGCCATCAGCCTCCGGGACAGGGGTCCCTACGAGCAGTACTTC.

The chain uses TRBV11-2 and TRBJ1-2; D is uncertain. This CDR3 contains 15 residues. Trimming took off 6 bases at V and 4 bases at J, with 18 bases between the two ends. Germline V gene lookup returns CDR1 SGHAT and CDR2 FQNNGV. CDR3 DNA: TGTGCCAGCAGTCGTCCGGGGATAGACCTCTATGGCTACACCTTC. Translated: CASSRPGIDLYGYTF.

This chain connects TRBV19 to TRBJ2-1; 8 bases agree with TRBD2. V dropped 5 bases and J dropped 4; count of bases not matched to a gene: 7. CDR3 size: 15 residues. Germline loops: CDR1 LNHDA, CDR2 SQIVND (reference sequence). The CDR3 reads CASSLAGGIYNEQFF. The CDR3 coding sequence is TGTGCCAGTAGTCTCGCGGGAGGAATTTACAATGAGCAGTTCTTC.

This clone was found a few times. The rearrangement uses TRBV27 and TRBJ2-6; TRBD2 matches at 8 bases. The V and J ends lost 7 bases and 0 bases, in that order; junction bases with no gene match: 5. This CDR3 comprises 16 residues. CDR1 is MNHEY and CDR2 is SMNVEV in the germline V gene (reference sequence). This CDR3 is CASIAGGPSGANVLTF. The CDR3 bases are TGTGCCAGCATCGCGGGAGGACCCTCTGGGGCCAACGTCCTGACTTTC.

The chain is built from TRBV2 and TRBJ1-5; D is uncertain. Per germline, CDR1 SNHLY and CDR2 FYNNEI. The CDR3 is 16 amino acids. V was pared by 8 bases and J by 2 bases, with 19 bases between. The CDR3 here is CASQALVGVRNQPQHF. In DNA form, the CDR3 reads TGTGCCAGCCAAGCCTTGGTAGGAGTCCGCAATCAGCCCCAGCATTTT.

This chain connects TRBV28 to TRBJ1-5, with 10 bases identical to TRBD1. CDR3 size: 14 residues. V was pared by 8 bases and J by 6 bases, with 7 bases of the junction left unmatched. Per the germline V gene, CDR1 is MDHEN and CDR2 is SYDVKM. CDR3 sequence (DNA): TGTGCCAGCGGCCTGGGACAGGGGATTCAGCCCCAGCATTTT. Its protein product is CASGLGQGIQPQHF.

The V and J genes are TRBV5-6 and TRBJ1-4, with D possibly being TRBD1 (6 bases). The CDR3 runs to 18 residues. Germline V gives CDR1 SGHDT, CDR2 YYEEEE. Between the trimmed V and J ends, which lost 0 bases and 0 bases, there was a span of 15 bases. CDR3 in amino acids: CASSLGGPNRATNEKLFF. In DNA, the CDR3 is TGTGCCAGCAGCTTGGGGGGGCCCAACAGAGCAACTAATGAAAAACTGTTTTTT.

This clone was counted between two and nine times. The V call is TRBV19, the J call TRBJ2-5; 11 bases line up with TRBD2. The CDR3 length is 15 residues. V gave up 1 base and J gave up 5 bases; unmatched junction bases: 3. Germline V CDR1 and CDR2: LNHDA, SQIVND (reference sequence). CDR3 residues: CASSIGSSGGETQYF. DNA of the CDR3: TGTGCCAGTAGTATAGGGTCTAGCGGGGGGGAGACCCAGTACTTC.

The chain combines TRBV5-8 with TRBJ2-3, with 8 nucleotides matching TRBD2. This CDR3 contains 16 residues. Germline CDR1 and CDR2: SGHTS and YDEGEE. The V gene end was trimmed by 3 bases and the J gene end by 5 bases; junction bases not matched to a gene: 11. The CDR3 loop reads CASSSTNSGARDTQYF. CDR3 sequence (DNA): TGTGCCAGCAGCTCGACCAATAGCGGGGCAAGAGATACGCAGTATTTT.